Presented here are 2 T cell receptor beta chains from one specimen sequenced in a study of OX40 agonist ivuxolimab in advanced cancers. The protocol was immunoSEQ multiplex PCR, while the TCRdb copy is restricted to in-frame clones and leaves out a portion. Among about 47,000 clones, 80% to 90% were seen once, and the ten largest hold roughly 23%. The sample here was CD4+ or CD8+ T cells sorted from blood, taken in a trial of the OX40 agonist ivuxolimab. All receptors derive from an adult with an advanced solid tumor such as melanoma, head and neck, liver or kidney cancer.

The J gene is TRBJ2-1, the V gene TRBV7-2, with 12 positions matching TRBD1. Looked up from germline, CDR1 is SGHTA and CDR2 is FQGNSA. The ends lost 4 bases at V and 7 bases at J; junction bases unmatched: 5. There are 15 residues in the CDR3. CDR3 nucleotide sequence: TGTGCCAGCAGCTCCCCGGGACAGGGGGCGAATGAGCAGTTCTTC. Translated: CASSSPGQGANEQFF.

The chain combines TRBV19 with TRBJ2-1; the D gene is possibly TRBD2 (6 bases). This CDR3 has 12 amino acids. Looked up from germline, CDR1 is LNHDA and CDR2 is SQIVND (reference sequence). Trimming removed 10 bases from V and 0 bases from J, with 7 bases in between. The DNA for the CDR3 is TGTGCCACAGCGGGCTCCTACAATGAGCAGTTCTTC. Its translation: CATAGSYNEQFF.